The 25 T cell receptor beta chains presented below share a single source sample, sequenced in a study of T-cell memory formation after mild COVID-19. One entry per CDR3 protein, called by TCRdb with MiXCR from the 5' RACE reads. The table has about 340,000 distinct CDR3 sequences, over 10% seen once. What was sequenced was PBMCs or a T cell subset sorted from them (not recorded which). The source of these receptors is a man between 18 and 29 years old who had mild COVID-19 (a few samples of this study predate the infection). Cell type and time point are not known.

The rearrangement links TRBV14 to TRBJ2-1; 11 positions agree with TRBD2. The V segment lost 4 bases and the J segment 2 bases; nucleotides outside the gene matches: 4. CDR1 and CDR2 (germline): SGHDN, FVKESK. The CDR3 sequence is 16 residues long. The CDR3 region is CASSPTSGAPYNEQFF. Here the CDR3 DNA reads TGTGCCAGCAGCCCGACTAGCGGGGCTCCCTACAATGAGCAGTTCTTC.

J is TRBJ2-7 and V is TRBV2, with a possible D match to TRBD2 (5 bases). V was cut by 6 bases and J by 4 bases, with 16 bases left in between. The CDR3 spans 14 residues. Germline V gene sequence: CDR1 SNHLY, CDR2 FYNNEI. CDR3 loop: CASRSGGLRYEQYF. The CDR3 bases are TGTGCCAGCAGGTCCGGTGGACTGCGATACGAGCAGTACTTC.

The chain employs TRBV4-1 and TRBJ2-2; 10 nucleotides line up with TRBD1. Trimming cost V 3 bases and J 9 bases; bases outside gene matches: 10. The germline CDR1 and CDR2 sequences are MGHRA and YSYEKL. The CDR3 consists of 16 residues. The CDR3 sequence: CASSHLAGQGVWELFF. CDR3 in DNA: TGCGCCAGCAGCCACCTCGCCGGACAGGGGGTGTGGGAGCTGTTTTTT.

This clonotype appeared a few times. V and J are TRBV5-1 and TRBJ2-4; D remains unclear. The length of the CDR3 is 19 residues. Trimming took off 4 bases at V and 5 bases at J, with 28 bases between the two ends. The germline CDR1 and CDR2 sequences are SGHRS and YFSETQ. The CDR3: CASSHPRPPGTRNENIQYF. The CDR3 nucleotides are TGCGCCAGCAGCCACCCCCGCCCCCCTGGCACGAGAAACGAAAACATTCAGTACTTC. The whole variable domain, remainder taken from reference TRBV5-1 and TRBJ2-4, is KAGVTQTPRYLIKTRGQQVTLSCSPISGHRSVSWYQQTPGQGLQFLFEYFSETQRNKGNFPGRFSGRQFSNSRSEMNVSTLELGDSALYLCASSHPRPPGTRNENIQYFGAGTRLSVL.

The chain couples TRBV7-9 to TRBJ1-1; D may be TRBD1 (5 bases). Germline CDR1 reads SEHNR; CDR2 reads FQNEAQ (reference sequence). V lost 3 bases and J 4 bases, leaving 24 bases between the germline ends. CDR3 length equals 18 residues. CDR3 residues: CASSLGVGRIRKSTEAFF. The CDR3 coding sequence is TGTGCCAGCAGCTTGGGGGTTGGGAGGATTCGGAAGAGCACTGAAGCTTTCTTT.

The gene calls are TRBV4-2 and TRBJ2-1; TRBD1 aligns across 8 bases. Germline V gives CDR1 LGHNA, CDR2 YNFKEQ. V trimming: 1 base; J trimming: 2 bases; junction bases outside the gene matches: 1. CDR3 size: 15 residues. The CDR3 DNA reads TGTGCCAGCAGCCAAGGGACAGGGACCTACAATGAGCAGTTCTTC. Translating gives CASSQGTGTYNEQFF.

This clonotype has a count of ten or more. The chain carries TRBV7-3 and TRBJ1-1, with D possibly being TRBD1 (5 bases). Germline lookup yields CDR1 SGHTA and CDR2 FQGTGA. V was shortened by 5 bases and J by 1 base, with 14 bases between the two germline ends. The CDR3 extends over 15 amino acids. The CDR3 region has the DNA TGTGCCAGCAGCGCCGACAGTGTGGGGAACACTGAAGCTTTCTTT. This codes for CASSADSVGNTEAFF.

The sample holds a few counts of this clonotype. The chain couples TRBV13 to TRBJ2-1; 8 nucleotides line up with TRBD1. The CDR3 is 15 amino acids. CDR1 is PRHDT and CDR2 is FYEKMQ in the germline V gene (reference sequence). V was pared by 0 bases and J by 7 bases, with 5 bases of the junction left unmatched. The CDR3 loop reads CASSLGGTGKNEQFF. Here the CDR3 DNA reads TGTGCCAGCAGCTTAGGAGGGACAGGTAAAAATGAGCAGTTCTTC.

This clonotype has more than one count but fewer than ten. The chain couples TRBV7-9 to TRBJ1-5, with 10 bases lining up with TRBD1. Germline CDR1 is SEHNR and CDR2 is FQNEAQ (reference sequence). Trimming cost V 5 bases and J 6 bases; bases outside gene matches: 10. The CDR3 spans 16 residues. The CDR3 loop reads CASSLTGTGESQPQHF. In DNA form, the CDR3 reads TGTGCCAGCAGCCTGACTGGGACAGGGGAAAGTCAGCCCCAGCATTTT.

This sequence joins TRBV5-5 and TRBJ2-5; D not resolved. The CDR3 is 16 amino acids. The germline V and J ends were trimmed by 1 base and 0 bases, with 13 bases remaining between them. The germline gives CDR1 SGHKS, CDR2 YYEKEE (reference sequence). CDR3 region: CASSLIGRQYQETQYF. The CDR3 DNA reads TGTGCCAGCAGCTTGATCGGCAGGCAGTACCAAGAGACCCAGTACTTC.

This clonotype has a count of ten or more. The rearrangement links TRBV10-3 to TRBJ2-5; a possible D gene is TRBD2 (6 bases). Germline values: CDR1 ENHRY, CDR2 SYGVKD. CDR3 length equals 16 residues. V was cut by 3 bases and J by 5 bases, with 19 bases left in between. The CDR3 bases are TGTGCCATCAGTGAAAGTGGGCGGGGATCTCTGGAGACCCAGTACTTC. It specifies CAISESGRGSLETQYF.

The chain has TRBV4-3 and TRBJ2-1, with D perhaps TRBD2 (6 bases). V lost 2 bases and J 7 bases, leaving 15 bases between the germline ends. The CDR3 totals 15 residues. Germline V CDR1 and CDR2: LGHNA, YSLEER. The CDR3 loop is CASSQLTRGDNEQFF. The CDR3, as DNA: TGCGCCAGCAGCCAATTGACTCGCGGGGATAATGAGCAGTTCTTC.

This clonotype has at least ten counts. At one of its ends the junction is not consistent with the germline gene, which may arise from a read error. The chain has TRBV12-3 or TRBV12-4 and TRBJ2-3; TRBD1 agrees at 10 bases. The CDR3 contains 14 residues. The CDR3 DNA sequence: TGTGCCAGCAGCTTAGGACAGGGGGCAGATACGCAGTATTTT. As protein: CASSLGQGADTQYF.

The V and J genes are TRBV20-1 and TRBJ1-1; D is uncertain. Germline-derived CDR1 and CDR2 are DFQATT and SNEGSKA (reference sequence). The CDR3 sequence is 14 residues long. The V end lost 6 bases, the J end lost 1 base, and 15 bases lay between the germline ends. In DNA, the CDR3 is TGCAGTGCGCGGACCATGCGGGCGAACACTGAAGCTTTCTTT. It translates to CSARTMRANTEAFF.

This clonotype was found a few times. This chain joins TRBV6-2 or TRBV6-3 and TRBJ2-1; TRBD2 aligns across 9 bases. Germline CDR1 MNHEY, CDR2 SVGEGT. This CDR3 contains 15 residues. Unmatched junction bases numbered 8, after V lost 5 bases and J lost 6 bases. CDR3 protein: CASSRGGGALNEQFF. CDR3 nucleotides: TGTGCCAGCAGTCGTGGCGGGGGGGCCCTCAATGAGCAGTTCTTC.

This clonotype was counted ten times or more. The chain is built from TRBV4-3 and TRBJ1-1; D is uncertain. V lost 0 bases and J 3 bases, leaving 14 bases between the germline ends. The germline V gene has CDR1 LGHNA and CDR2 YSLEER. CDR3 length: 16 amino acids. The CDR3 loop reads CASSQDLAGFDTEAFF. The CDR3 DNA sequence: TGCGCCAGCAGCCAAGACCTCGCGGGGTTCGACACTGAAGCTTTCTTT.

In its sample, this clonotype was seen a few times. V is TRBV7-6 and J is TRBJ1-5, with D perhaps matching TRBD1 (5 bases). Per the germline V gene, CDR1 is SGHVS and CDR2 is FNYEAQ. The CDR3 runs to 14 residues. Trimming removed 5 bases at V and 3 bases at J, with 11 bases between. The CDR3 region is CASSALGANQPQHF. CDR3 DNA sequence: TGTGCCAGCAGCGCCCTTGGGGCCAATCAGCCCCAGCATTTT.

This clonotype has more than one count but fewer than ten. V gene TRBV4-1 combines with J gene TRBJ1-2, with D possibly being TRBD1 (6 bases). Trimming removed 4 bases from V and 4 bases from J, with 16 bases in between. CDR3 length: 15 amino acids. Germline V CDR1 and CDR2: MGHRA, YSYEKL. CDR3 protein: CASSLETGALYGYTF. The CDR3 DNA reads TGCGCCAGCAGCCTCGAGACAGGTGCCCTCTATGGCTACACCTTC.

This chain links TRBV4-1 with TRBJ1-5; weak D call: TRBD1 (5 bases). Germline CDR1 reads MGHRA; CDR2 reads YSYEKL. The CDR3 runs 15 residues. The V end lost 0 bases, the J end lost 5 bases, and 11 bases lay between the germline ends. The CDR3 sequence: CASSQDLQEHQPQHF. CDR3 nucleotides: TGCGCCAGCAGCCAAGATTTACAGGAACATCAGCCCCAGCATTTT.

This clonotype has just a few counts. V gene TRBV4-3 combines with J gene TRBJ2-5; tentatively, D is TRBD1 (6 bases). CDR3 length equals 13 residues. Germline V gives CDR1 LGHNA, CDR2 YSLEER. Trimming left V 3 bases short and J 3 bases short, with 8 bases between. The CDR3 sequence is CASSHGQKETQYF. The CDR3 region has the DNA TGCGCCAGCAGCCACGGACAGAAAGAGACCCAGTACTTC.

This clonotype was counted a few times. The genes are TRBV19 and TRBJ2-2; D is unresolved. With 9 bases removed from V and 7 bases from J, the gap between germline ends came to 15 bases. Per the germline V gene, CDR1 is LNHDA and CDR2 is SQIVND (reference sequence). CDR3 size: 13 residues. CDR3 DNA sequence: TGTGCCAGCAATCCACTGGGTGGCGGGGAGCTGTTTTTT. Residues: CASNPLGGGELFF.

The J gene is TRBJ2-3, the V gene TRBV4-3; 7 bases are a match to TRBD1. CDR3 length equals 17 residues. Germline CDR1 LGHNA, CDR2 YSLEER. Losses at the gene ends were 3 bases for V and 2 bases for J; bases not matched to a gene: 11. Here the CDR3 reads CASSQEKGDSLTDTQYF. The DNA for the CDR3 is TGCGCCAGCAGCCAGGAAAAAGGGGACAGTCTCACAGATACGCAGTATTTT.

The chain has TRBV5-1 and TRBJ1-1; D might be TRBD1 (5 bases). CDR1 and CDR2 from the germline V gene are SGHRS and YFSETQ. V lost 4 bases to trimming and J lost 5 bases, with 18 bases between them. CDR3 length: 15 residues. CDR3 sequence: CASSPRLGEGTEAFF. CDR3 bases: TGCGCCAGCAGCCCACGGCTAGGGGAAGGGACTGAAGCTTTCTTT.

The CDR3 sequence is CAARRGGGTYEQYF. CDR3 nucleotides: TGTGCCGCCAGGAGAGGCGGGGGGACCTACGAGCAGTACTTC. The chain uses TRBV27 and TRBJ2-7, with TRBD2 matching over 8 bases. The V segment lost 11 bases and the J segment 2 bases; nucleotides outside the gene matches: 11. The CDR3 is made up of 14 amino acids. CDR1 MNHEY and CDR2 SMNVEV come from the germline V gene (reference sequence).

This clonotype was found many times. The CDR3 protein is CASSVGAGVDTQYF. CDR3 coding DNA: TGTGCCAGCAGTGTGGGGGCGGGGGTAGATACGCAGTATTTT. The rearrangement joins TRBV6-5 to TRBJ2-3; D perhaps matches TRBD2 (7 bases). V was cut by 5 bases and J by 5 bases, with 14 bases left in between. In germline, CDR1 is MNHEY, CDR2 SVGAGI. The length of the CDR3 is 14 residues.